Here is one T cell receptor (beta chain) with its context. Authors' analysis steps: Estimation of nucleated cell counts was performed using reference gene primer amplification. Produced via immunoSEQ multiplex PCR; TCRdb's table is partial and in-frame only. V, J and clone size derive from that table, while D and trimming were established from the DNA sequence. This sample has 100,000 to 150,000 clones; 70% to 90% occur once, and the top ten carry approximately 3.6%. V gave up 1 base and J gave up 4 bases; unmatched junction bases: 5. The CDR3 is 15 amino acids. Germline lookup yields CDR1 LNHNV and CDR2 YYDKDF (reference sequence). The source of the sample is a study of blood T cell repertoires in COVID-19. Study information: Spain, Italy and the United States supplied samples that represented acute and convalescent COVID-19. PBMCs, B-cell-depleted T cells, or T cells provided the cDNA or gDNA that made up the material.

The chain joins TRBV15 to TRBJ2-3; 7 bases fit TRBD2. The sample comprised peripheral blood. The sequence came from a woman aged 55-69 years with acute or convalescent COVID-19. CDR3 in DNA: TGTGCCACCAGCAGAGGCGGGAGCGGGGCAGATACGCAGTATTTT. Its protein product is CATSRGGSGADTQYF.